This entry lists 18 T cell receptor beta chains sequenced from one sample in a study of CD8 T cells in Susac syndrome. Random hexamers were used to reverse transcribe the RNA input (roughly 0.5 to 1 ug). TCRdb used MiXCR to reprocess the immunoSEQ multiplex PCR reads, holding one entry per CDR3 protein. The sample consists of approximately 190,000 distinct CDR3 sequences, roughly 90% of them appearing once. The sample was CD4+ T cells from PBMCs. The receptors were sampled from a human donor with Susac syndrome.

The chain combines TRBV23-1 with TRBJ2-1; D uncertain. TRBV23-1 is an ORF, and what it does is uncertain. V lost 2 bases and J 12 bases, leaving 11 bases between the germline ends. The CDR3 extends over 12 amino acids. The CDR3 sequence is CASSQERKLQFF. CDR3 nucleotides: TGCGCCAGCAGTCAAGAGAGGAAGTTGCAGTTCTTC.

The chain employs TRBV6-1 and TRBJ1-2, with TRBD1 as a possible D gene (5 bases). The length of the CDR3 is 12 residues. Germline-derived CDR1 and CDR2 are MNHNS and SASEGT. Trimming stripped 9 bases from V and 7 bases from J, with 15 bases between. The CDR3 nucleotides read TGTGCCAGACGCCGGGACGGAGGTGGCTACACCTTC. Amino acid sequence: CARRRDGGGYTF.

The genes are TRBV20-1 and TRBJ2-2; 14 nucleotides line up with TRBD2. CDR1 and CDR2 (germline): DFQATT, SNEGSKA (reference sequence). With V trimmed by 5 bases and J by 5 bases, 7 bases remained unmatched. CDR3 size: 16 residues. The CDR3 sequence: CSAQTSGRAGTGELFF. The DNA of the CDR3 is TGCAGTGCTCAGACTAGCGGGAGGGCCGGGACCGGGGAGCTGTTTTTT.

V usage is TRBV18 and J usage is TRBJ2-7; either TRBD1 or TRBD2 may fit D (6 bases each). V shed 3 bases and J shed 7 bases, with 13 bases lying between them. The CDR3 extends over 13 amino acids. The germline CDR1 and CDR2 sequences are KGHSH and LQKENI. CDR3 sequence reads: CASSPSGGTEQYF. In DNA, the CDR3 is TGTGCCAGCTCACCCTCGGGCGGGACAGAGCAGTACTTC.

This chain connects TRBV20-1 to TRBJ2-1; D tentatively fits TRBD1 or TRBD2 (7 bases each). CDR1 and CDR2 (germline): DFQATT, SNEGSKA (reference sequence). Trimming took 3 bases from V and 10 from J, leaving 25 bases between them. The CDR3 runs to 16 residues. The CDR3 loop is CSARVIGQAGEEEQFF. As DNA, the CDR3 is TGCAGTGCTAGGGTAATCGGACAGGCGGGAGAAGAGGAGCAGTTCTTC.

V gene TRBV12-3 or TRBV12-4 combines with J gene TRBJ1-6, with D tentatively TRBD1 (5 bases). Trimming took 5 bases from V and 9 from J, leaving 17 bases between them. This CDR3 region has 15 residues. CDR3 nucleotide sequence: TGTGCCAGCAGTCAAGACAGCTTAAGGGGTTCACCCCTCCACTTT. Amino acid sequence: CASSQDSLRGSPLHF.

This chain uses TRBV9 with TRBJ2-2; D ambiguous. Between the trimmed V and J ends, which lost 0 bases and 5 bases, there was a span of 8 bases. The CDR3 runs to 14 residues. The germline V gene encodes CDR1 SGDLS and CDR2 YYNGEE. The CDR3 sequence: CASSVGIGTGELFF. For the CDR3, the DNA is TGTGCCAGCAGCGTAGGGATAGGAACCGGGGAGCTGTTTTTT. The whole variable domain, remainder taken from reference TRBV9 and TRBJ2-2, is DSGVTQTPKHLITATGQRVTLRCSPRSGDLSVYWYQQSLDQGLQFLIQYYNGEERAKGNILERFSAQQFPDLHSELNLSSLELGDSALYFCASSVGIGTGELFFGEGSRLTVL.

The CDR3 spells CASSYSGPLSTGELFF. DNA of the CDR3: TGTGCCAGCAGTTACTCGGGACCGCTATCCACCGGGGAGCTGTTTTTT. The chain has TRBV6-5 and TRBJ2-2, with D perhaps matching TRBD1 or TRBD2 (5 bases each). The length of the CDR3 is 16 residues. Germline assignment: CDR1 MNHEY and CDR2 SVGAGI. V lost 0 bases and J 4 bases, leaving 12 bases between the germline ends.

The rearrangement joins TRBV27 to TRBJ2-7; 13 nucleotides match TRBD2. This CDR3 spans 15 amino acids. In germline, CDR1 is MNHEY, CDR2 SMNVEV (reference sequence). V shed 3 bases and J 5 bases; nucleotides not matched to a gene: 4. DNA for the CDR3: TGTGCCAGCAGTTTCGGACTAGCGGGGGCCAACGAGCAGTACTTC. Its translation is CASSFGLAGANEQYF.

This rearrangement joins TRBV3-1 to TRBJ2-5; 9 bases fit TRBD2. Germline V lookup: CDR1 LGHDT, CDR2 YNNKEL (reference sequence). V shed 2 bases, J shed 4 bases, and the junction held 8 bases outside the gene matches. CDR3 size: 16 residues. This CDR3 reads CASSQSSGGILETQYF. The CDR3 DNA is TGTGCCAGCAGCCAAAGTAGCGGGGGCATACTAGAGACCCAGTACTTC.

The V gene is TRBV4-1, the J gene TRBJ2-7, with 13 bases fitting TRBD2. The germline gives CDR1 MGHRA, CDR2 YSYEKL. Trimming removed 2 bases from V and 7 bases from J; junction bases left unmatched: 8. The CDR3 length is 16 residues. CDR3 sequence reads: CASSQPTSGRAREQYF. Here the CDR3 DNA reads TGCGCCAGCAGCCAACCAACTAGCGGGAGGGCCCGGGAGCAGTACTTC.

CDR3 in amino acids: CASSLLEGGTEAFF. DNA for the CDR3: TGTGCCAGCAGTTTATTGGAGGGAGGGACTGAAGCTTTCTTT. V is TRBV27 and J is TRBJ1-1; no definite D call. CDR1 is MNHEY and CDR2 is SMNVEV in the germline V gene (reference sequence). The CDR3 is 14 residues long. Trimming removed 1 base from V and 5 bases from J, with 11 bases in between.

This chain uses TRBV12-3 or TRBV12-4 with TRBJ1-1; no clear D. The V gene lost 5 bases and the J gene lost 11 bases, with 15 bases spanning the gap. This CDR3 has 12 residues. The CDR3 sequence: CASSQIHSKAFF. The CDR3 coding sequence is TGTGCCAGCAGTCAAATACACAGCAAGGCTTTCTTT.

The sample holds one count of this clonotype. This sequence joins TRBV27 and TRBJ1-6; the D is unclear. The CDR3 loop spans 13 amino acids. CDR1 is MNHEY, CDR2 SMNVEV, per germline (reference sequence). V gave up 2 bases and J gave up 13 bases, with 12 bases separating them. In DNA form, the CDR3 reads TGTGCCAGCAGTTTAACCCTCCAGTCTCCCCTCCACTTT. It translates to CASSLTLQSPLHF.

In DNA form, the CDR3 reads TGTGCCAGCGGGACGGAAAGGAACACTGAAGCTTTCTTT. Residues: CASGTERNTEAFF. V usage is TRBV2 and J usage is TRBJ1-1; D possibly corresponds to TRBD1 (5 bases). Between the trimmed V and J ends, which lost 8 bases and 1 base, there was a span of 11 bases. The germline V gene has CDR1 SNHLY and CDR2 FYNNEI. This CDR3 is built from 13 residues. Full variable domain (remainder filled in from reference TRBV2 and TRBJ1-1): EPEVTQTPSHQVTQMGQEVILRCVPISNHLYFYWYRQILGQKVEFLVSFYNNEISEKSEIFDDQFSVERPDGSNFTLKIRSTKLEDSAMYFCASGTERNTEAFFGQGTRLTVV.

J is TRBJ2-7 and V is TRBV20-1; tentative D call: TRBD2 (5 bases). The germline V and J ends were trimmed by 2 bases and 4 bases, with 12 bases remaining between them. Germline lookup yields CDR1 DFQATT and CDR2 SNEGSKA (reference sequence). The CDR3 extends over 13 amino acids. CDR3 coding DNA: TGCAGTGCTAGACAACCGACGGGGTACGAGCAGTACTTC. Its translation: CSARQPTGYEQYF.

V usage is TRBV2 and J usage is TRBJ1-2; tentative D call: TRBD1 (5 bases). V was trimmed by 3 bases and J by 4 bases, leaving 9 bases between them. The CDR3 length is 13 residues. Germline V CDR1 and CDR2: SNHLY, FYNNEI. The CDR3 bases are TGTGCCAGCAGTGACCGGACAAGCTATGGCTACACCTTC. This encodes CASSDRTSYGYTF.

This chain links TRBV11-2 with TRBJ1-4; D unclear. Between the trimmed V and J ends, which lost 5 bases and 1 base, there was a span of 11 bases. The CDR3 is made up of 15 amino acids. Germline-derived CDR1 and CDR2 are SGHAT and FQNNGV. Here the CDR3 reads CASSQKYRTNEKLFF. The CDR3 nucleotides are TGTGCCAGCAGCCAGAAATACAGAACTAATGAAAAACTGTTTTTT.